This T cell receptor (beta chain) was sequenced in a study of cytomegalovirus exposure and HLA in healthy donors (dated by TCRdb to about 2017). The study in broad terms: An earlier analysis of around 600 of the donors reported about 250 Gb of sequence data and some 120 million unique TCR beta sequences from 150 million to 200 million T cells. An early release covering 500 to 750 HLA-typed donors comprised approximately 300 gigabases of sequencing data and tens of millions of unique TCR sequences. The genetic ancestry cluster associated with self-reported Caucasian donors included over 80% of the roughly 410 genotyped donors. The study aimed to test whether cataloging public T cell receptors could reveal signatures of past pathogen exposure. Using immunosequencing, the study profiled T cell repertoires from 666 subjects and related those repertoires to cytomegalovirus serostatus. In addition to the first cohort of approximately 670 subjects, a separate validation cohort of approximately 110 different subjects was used. To predict cytomegalovirus infection status, the study brought together high-throughput TCR immunosequencing, statistical association of individual TCRs with disease status, and machine learning. A later analysis re-analyzed previously published TCR beta repertoires from roughly 690 donors and added high-resolution HLA genotyping to study TCR occurrence patterns. In the later analysis, no new phenotypic data were used to find candidate immune exposures; instead, reliance was placed on TCR beta sequences and their occurrence across donors. To decide whether each TCR beta V gene segment behaved as functional or pseudogenic, an earlier analysis of fewer than 750 of the donors relied on high-throughput TCR beta sequencing. Donor age, sex, ethnicity and CMV serostatus were compiled together with the repertoire data. A later genetic analysis used genome-wide SNP genotypes for about three fifths of the 666 donors, treating that subset as a discovery cohort. Every discovery cohort repertoire had been produced on one sequencing platform. Class I and class II HLA loci were covered by the typing at four-digit resolution. The number of typed donors differed by locus: about 629-630 for A, B, C, DRB1 and DQB1; approximately 520 for DQA1; approximately 600 for DPA1; and around 490 for DPB1. A handful of DR-DQ haplotypes were handled as single units for association and clustering because linkage in the cohort was strong. On average, about 240,000 unique TCR beta nucleotide sequences were sequenced per donor among several hundred genotyped donors of the cohort, with 15% to 20% of those sequences being non-productive. Here is what the overall study found, with its caveats: In a later genetic analysis, a missense DCLRE1C variant was associated with V-gene and J-gene trimming of TCR beta chains, and the association was replicated in an independent cohort. Three of the identified cytomegalovirus-associated TCR beta chains were confirmed in vitro to be specific for cytomegalovirus antigens. In a later analysis, about 16,000 TCR beta sequences were associated with specific HLA alleles at a false discovery rate of 0.05. Because counts were too low, fewer than 20 rarely observed V segments, including chromosome 9 orphons, were excluded from the earlier analysis of roughly 580 of the donors. The only immune exposure information available for the cohort was CMV serostatus. A later analysis found that TCR association rates varied across HLA loci, with DRB1 alleles showing the most associated TCRs and HLA-C alleles the fewest. In a later analysis, HLA-associated TCR beta chains were found to be more clonally expanded and to have lower generation probabilities than equally common non-associated chains. A cluster of highly shared sequence variants was judged likely to represent a technical artifact of the sequencing pipeline. Only TCR beta chains were sequenced in this cohort, and the absence of alpha or paired-chain data limited detectable features. Most TCR sequences were observed very rarely across donors, whereas some public TCRs were present in many individuals. The presence/absence analyses assumed that sequencing depth was roughly uniform across donors, and that assumption may not be true. It was suggested by the authors that the approach could potentially be generalized to other disease states and immunological phenotypes. A further reported finding was that TCR beta sequences accurately predicted the HLA-A and HLA-B alleles for most subjects in the first cohort. Because HLA typing was unavailable for some donors at each locus, only the typed subset was used in association tests. Linkage disequilibrium might explain the correlated functional status among segregating V segments, but an unknown experimental factor could not be ruled out. Assigning TCR associations to individual alleles was difficult when HLA alleles, especially DR and DQ, strongly co-occurred. According to a later analysis, parvovirus B19, influenza, CMV and Epstein-Barr virus appeared linked to several top co-occurrence clusters. In an earlier analysis of approximately 590 of the donors, most TCR beta V segments were observed in productive rearrangements about 90% or about 30% of the time, broadly matching IMGT annotations. Compared with the roughly 710-donor mean, donors in an Asian-associated ancestry cluster had fewer N-insertions in productive TCRs, according to a later genetic analysis. A total of 150 to 200 TCR beta chains were listed by the study as associated with cytomegalovirus. A later analysis found that most CMV-associated TCR beta chains appeared HLA-restricted, with HLA associations seemingly driven largely by CMV exposure. Cytomegalovirus status was reported to be diagnosed by the classifier with high specificity and sensitivity in both the original and validation cohorts. Because the 87-base-pair reads could not distinguish some IMGT-functional V segments, including TRBV6-2 and TRBV6-3, those segments were excluded.

The library came from the immunoSEQ multiplex PCR assay. A mixture of 60 forward primers for TCR Vbeta segments and 13 reverse primers for TCR Jbeta segments was used in the multiplex PCR. The CDR3 region of rearranged TCR beta genes was amplified from genomic DNA with a multiplex PCR assay. Amplified TCR beta libraries were sequenced as 87-base-pair reads on the Illumina HiSeq System. The study's own analysis went as follows. A later analysis counted some 80 million unique TCR beta chains across the roughly 700 repertoires, and some 11 million of these chains were shared by at least two donors. A nearest-neighbor algorithm error-corrected the raw reads and collapsed the reads into unique sequences, merging closely related sequences to remove PCR and sequencing errors. To assign V, D and J gene segments, CDR3 sequences were aligned to IMGT reference sequences. Each retained sequence needed at least a six-nucleotide match to both a V gene segment and a J gene segment. Rearrangements were called productive when the CDR3 lacked stop codons and stayed in frame with V and J; all others were non-productive. Following IMGT convention, CDR3 was defined as the stretch from the second conserved V-encoded cysteine up to the conserved J-encoded phenylalanine. The earlier analysis of a few hundred of the donors excluded any sequence lacking an unambiguous match to a single V gene segment. In an earlier analysis of 500 to 750 of the donors, V segments were called functional above 56.7% productive rearrangements and were called segregating when the between-donor standard deviation exceeded 5%. A statistical classification framework was built to diagnose cytomegalovirus status from the catalog of TCR beta chain sequences. A later analysis assigned V and J genes by comparing TCR nucleotide sequences with IMGT/GENE-DB human TR gene sequences. A later analysis assigned CDR3 sequences and most-parsimonious VDJ recombination scenarios with the TCRdist pipeline. A later analysis defined each TCR beta chain by its CDR3 amino acid sequence plus V-gene family, and excluded reads lacking a unique V-gene family. As a way to deal with suspected cross-contamination and a sequencing artifact, a later analysis dropped 450 to 700 nucleotide sequences that were highly shared and had low generation probability. A later analysis calculated a clonal expansion index for each public chain from normalized within-repertoire ranks of inferred template counts. Generation probabilities in a later analysis came from a VDJ recombination model fitted to out-of-frame rearrangements, and those results were checked against IGoR. A later analysis scored TCR-TCR, TCR-HLA and TCR-CMV co-occurrence with hypergeometric tests, applying a repertoire-size bias correction to TCR pairs. A later analysis estimated false discovery rates by permuting HLA or CMV assignments 20 times. In a later analysis, co-occurring TCRs were grouped with DBSCAN, and TCRdist sequence similarity was added when clustering was performed within HLA-allele-positive subsets. Repertoires with fewer than 30,000 or more than 120,000 public chains were left out of co-occurrence clustering, as were about five repertoires with anomalous nucleotide sharing. The table was pulled from immuneACCESS by TCRdb, which kept in-frame rearrangements only. Such tables lose some clones; where checked, under half of the loss comes from unresolved V genes, and the rest has no known cause. V and J calls and clone size come straight from that table; D and trimming were deduced from the DNA. The sample table lists under 130,000 clones, around 76% of them with a count of one. Together, the top ten hold 7% to 10% of the sample.

The cohort comprised some 680 healthy bone marrow donors. All cohort members were sampled while nominally healthy, although unrecorded immune exposures were likely present. The donor was CMV seropositive and was included in the group of some 290 seropositive cohort members. Every donor gave a peripheral blood sample, and the peripheral blood mononuclear cells from that sample were used for TCR beta sequencing. The Qiagen DNeasy Blood Extraction Kit was used to extract genomic DNA from the blood cell samples. The CDR3, from cysteine to phenylalanine, totals 15 residues. Only CDR3 DNA remains: 45 bases, in frame from the first base. V is pared back by 3 bases and J by 0 bases, with 8 bases lying between the germline termini. CDR1 is given as MDHEN and CDR2 as SYDVKM, both from the germline V gene. This clone was recorded only once. It has no known antigen specificity. No much larger clonotype is one base removed from it; base qualities were not supplied.

This TCR derives from a man aged 40-55 years in good health and CMV-seropositive. Rearrangement joined TRBV28 to TRBJ2-2; perhaps TRBD1 is the D gene, with 5 bases matching. The sequencing sample was made of PBMCs. CDR3 reads: CASSFGHTNTGELFF. In nucleotides, the sequence is TGTGCCAGCAGTTTTGGACACACGAACACCGGGGAGCTGTTTTTT.